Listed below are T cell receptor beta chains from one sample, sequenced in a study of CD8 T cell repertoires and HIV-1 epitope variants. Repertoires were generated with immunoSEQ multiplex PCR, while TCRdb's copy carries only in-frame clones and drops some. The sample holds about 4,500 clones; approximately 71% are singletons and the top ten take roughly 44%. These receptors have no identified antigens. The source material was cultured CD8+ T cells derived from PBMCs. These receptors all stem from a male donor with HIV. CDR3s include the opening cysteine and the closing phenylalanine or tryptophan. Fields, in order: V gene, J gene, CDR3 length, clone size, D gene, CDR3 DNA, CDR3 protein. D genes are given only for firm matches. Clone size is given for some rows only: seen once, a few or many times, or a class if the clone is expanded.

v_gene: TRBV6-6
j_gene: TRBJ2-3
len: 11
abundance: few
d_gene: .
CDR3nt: TGTGCCAGCCTAGGACAATATACGCAGTATTTT
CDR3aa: CASLGQYTQYF

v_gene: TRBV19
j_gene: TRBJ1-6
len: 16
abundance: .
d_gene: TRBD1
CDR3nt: TGTGCCAGTAGTATCGGGACAGGACTGAGGGATTCACCCCTCCACTTT
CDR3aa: CASSIGTGLRDSPLHF

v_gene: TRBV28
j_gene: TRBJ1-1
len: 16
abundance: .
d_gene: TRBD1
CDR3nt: TGTGCCAGCAGTTTATGGGGCCCTGACAGGGGAGGTGAAGCTTTCTTT
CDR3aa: CASSLWGPDRGGEAFF

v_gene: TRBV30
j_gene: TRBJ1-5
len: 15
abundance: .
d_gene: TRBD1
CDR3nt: TGTGCCTGGAGTTCTGGGACAGCCCAGGGGCAGCCCCAGCATTTT
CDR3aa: CAWSSGTAQGQPQHF

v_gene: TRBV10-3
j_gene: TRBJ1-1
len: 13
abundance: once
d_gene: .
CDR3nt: TGTGCCATCAGGCCCGGGGGGAACACTGAAGCTTTCTTT
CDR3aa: CAIRPGGNTEAFF

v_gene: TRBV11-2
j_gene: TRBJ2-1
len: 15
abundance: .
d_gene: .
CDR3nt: TGTGCCAGCAGCTTAGCCACAGGAACCTACAATGAGCAGTTCTTC
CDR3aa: CASSLATGTYNEQFF

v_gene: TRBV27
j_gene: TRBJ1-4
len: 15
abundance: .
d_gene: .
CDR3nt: TGTGCCAGCAGTGGAAACAGGGAGGCTAATGAAAAACTGTTTTTT
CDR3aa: CASSGNREANEKLFF

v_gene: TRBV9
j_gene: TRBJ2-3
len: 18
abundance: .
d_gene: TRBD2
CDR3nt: TGTGCCAGCAGCTCCCCAAGGCTAGCGGGGGGGCCGGCAGATACGCAGTATTTT
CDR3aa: CASSSPRLAGGPADTQYF

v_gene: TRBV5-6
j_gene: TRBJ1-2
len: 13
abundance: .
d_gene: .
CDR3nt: TGTGCCAGCAGCTTGGGGGAGCTCTATGGCTACACCTTC
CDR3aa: CASSLGELYGYTF

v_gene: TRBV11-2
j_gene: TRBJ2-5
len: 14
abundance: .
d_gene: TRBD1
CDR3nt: TGTGCCAGCAGCTTGGGACAGTACCTTCGTGAGCAGTACTTC
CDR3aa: CASSLGQYLREQYF

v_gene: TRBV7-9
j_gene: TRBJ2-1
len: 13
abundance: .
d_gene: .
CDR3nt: TGTGCCAGCAGCGAAACAGAAAGGCGGCATTATTTCTTC
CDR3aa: CASSETERRHYFF

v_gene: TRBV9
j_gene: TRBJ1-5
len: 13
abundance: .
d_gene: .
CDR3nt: TGTGCCAGCAGCGTGACAGGAGATCAGCCCCAGCATTTT
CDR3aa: CASSVTGDQPQHF

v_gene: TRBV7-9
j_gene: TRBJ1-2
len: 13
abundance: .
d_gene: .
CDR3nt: TGTGCCAGCAGCCATCACCGGGGTTATGGCTACACCTTC
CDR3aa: CASSHHRGYGYTF

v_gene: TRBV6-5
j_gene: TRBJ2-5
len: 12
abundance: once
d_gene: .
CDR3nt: TGTGCCAGCAGTTACTCCTGGGAGACCCAGTACTTC
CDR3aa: CASSYSWETQYF

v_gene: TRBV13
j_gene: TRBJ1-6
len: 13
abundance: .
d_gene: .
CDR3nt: TGTGCCAGCAGCTTTAGTACCCCAGGACCACTCCACTTT
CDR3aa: CASSFSTPGPLHF

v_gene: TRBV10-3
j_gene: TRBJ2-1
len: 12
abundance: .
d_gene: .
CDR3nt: TGTGCCATCAGTGAGGGCTACAATGAGCAGTTCTTC
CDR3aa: CAISEGYNEQFF

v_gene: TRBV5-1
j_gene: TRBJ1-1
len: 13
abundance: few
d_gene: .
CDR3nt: TGCGCCAGCAGCTTGGGAGGGGTCACTGAAGCTTTCTTT
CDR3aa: CASSLGGVTEAFF

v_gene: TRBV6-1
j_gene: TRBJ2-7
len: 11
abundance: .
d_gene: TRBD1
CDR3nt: TGTGCCGGGGGACAGGGGGGCGAGCAGTACTTC
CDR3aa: CAGGQGGEQYF

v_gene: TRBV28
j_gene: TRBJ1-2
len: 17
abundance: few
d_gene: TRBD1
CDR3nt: TGTGCCAGCACCCCCGGGGACAGGGGACCCTACGGCTATGGCTACACCTTC
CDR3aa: CASTPGDRGPYGYGYTF

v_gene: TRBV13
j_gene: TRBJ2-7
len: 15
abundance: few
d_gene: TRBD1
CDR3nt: TGTGCCAGCAGCTCAACCGGGACAGGGGACTACGAGCAGTACTTC
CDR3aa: CASSSTGTGDYEQYF

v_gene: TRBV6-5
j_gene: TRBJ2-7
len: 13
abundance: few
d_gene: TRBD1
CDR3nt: TGTGCCAGAGACCGGGACAGGGACCACGAGCAGTACTTC
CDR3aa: CARDRDRDHEQYF

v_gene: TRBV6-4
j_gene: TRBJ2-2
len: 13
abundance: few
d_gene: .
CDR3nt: TGTGCCAGCAGTGCAGGGGACACCGGGGAGCTGTTTTTT
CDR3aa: CASSAGDTGELFF

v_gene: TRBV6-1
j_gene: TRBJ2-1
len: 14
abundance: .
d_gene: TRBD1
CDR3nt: TGTGCCAGCAGGGACAGGGGCTCCTACAATGAGCAGTTCTTC
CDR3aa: CASRDRGSYNEQFF

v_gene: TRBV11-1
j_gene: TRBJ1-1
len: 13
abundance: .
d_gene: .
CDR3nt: TGTGCCAGCAGCTTGGCTCTACAGACTGAAGCTTTCTTT
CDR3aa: CASSLALQTEAFF

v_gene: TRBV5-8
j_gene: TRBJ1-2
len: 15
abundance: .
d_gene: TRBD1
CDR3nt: TGTGCCAGCAGCCTGGGACAGGGAATTCCTTATGGCTACACCTTC
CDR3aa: CASSLGQGIPYGYTF